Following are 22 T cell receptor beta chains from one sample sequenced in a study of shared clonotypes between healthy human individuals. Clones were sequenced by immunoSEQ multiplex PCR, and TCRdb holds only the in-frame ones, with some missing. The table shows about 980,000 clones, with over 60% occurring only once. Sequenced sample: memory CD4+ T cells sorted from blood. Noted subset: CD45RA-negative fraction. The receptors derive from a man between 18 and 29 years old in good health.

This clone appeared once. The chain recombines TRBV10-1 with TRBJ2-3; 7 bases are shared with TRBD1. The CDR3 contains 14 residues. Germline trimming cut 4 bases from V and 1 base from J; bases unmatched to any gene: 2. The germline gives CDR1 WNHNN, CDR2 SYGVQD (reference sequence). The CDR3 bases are TGCGCCAGCAGTGGACAGGGAGGCACAGATACGCAGTATTTT. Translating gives CASSGQGGTDTQYF.

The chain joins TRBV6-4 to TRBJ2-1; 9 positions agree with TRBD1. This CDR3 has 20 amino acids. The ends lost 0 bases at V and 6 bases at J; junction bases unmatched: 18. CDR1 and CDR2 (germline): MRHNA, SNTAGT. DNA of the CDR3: TGTGCCAGCAGTGACTCGAGTGGACAGGGGCGTCGGGGGTCGCTCAATGAGCAGTTCTTC. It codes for CASSDSSGQGRRGSLNEQFF.

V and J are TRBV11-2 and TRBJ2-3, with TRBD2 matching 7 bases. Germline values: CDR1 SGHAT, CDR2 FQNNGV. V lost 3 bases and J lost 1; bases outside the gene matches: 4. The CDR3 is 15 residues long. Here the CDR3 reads CASSFITSGTDTQYF. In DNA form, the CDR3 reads TGTGCCAGCAGCTTTATTACTAGCGGCACAGATACGCAGTATTTT.

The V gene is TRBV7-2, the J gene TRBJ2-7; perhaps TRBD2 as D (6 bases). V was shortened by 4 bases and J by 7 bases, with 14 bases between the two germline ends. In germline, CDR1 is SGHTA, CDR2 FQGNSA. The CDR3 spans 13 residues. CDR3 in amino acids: CASSWDWRSEQYF. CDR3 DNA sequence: TGTGCCAGCAGCTGGGACTGGAGAAGTGAGCAGTACTTC.

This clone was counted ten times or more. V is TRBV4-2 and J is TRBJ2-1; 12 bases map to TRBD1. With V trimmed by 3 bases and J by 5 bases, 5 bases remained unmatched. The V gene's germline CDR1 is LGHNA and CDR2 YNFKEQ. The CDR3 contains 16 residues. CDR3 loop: CASSQRGQGAHNEQFF. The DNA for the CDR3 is TGTGCCAGCAGCCAGCGGGGACAGGGGGCTCACAATGAGCAGTTCTTC.

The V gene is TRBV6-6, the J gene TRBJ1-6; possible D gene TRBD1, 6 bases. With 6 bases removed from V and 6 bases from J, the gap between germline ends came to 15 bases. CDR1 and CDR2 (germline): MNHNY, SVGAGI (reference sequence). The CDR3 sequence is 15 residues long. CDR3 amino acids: CASSAMGGGNSPLHF. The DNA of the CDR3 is TGTGCCAGCAGCGCAATGGGGGGCGGTAATTCACCCCTCCACTTT.

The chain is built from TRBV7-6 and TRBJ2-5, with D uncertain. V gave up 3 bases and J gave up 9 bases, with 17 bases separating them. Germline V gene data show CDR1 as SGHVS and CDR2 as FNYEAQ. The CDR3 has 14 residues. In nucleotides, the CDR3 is TGTGCCAGCAGCTTCGGCCTGACGAAGAAGGCCCAGTACTTC. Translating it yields CASSFGLTKKAQYF.

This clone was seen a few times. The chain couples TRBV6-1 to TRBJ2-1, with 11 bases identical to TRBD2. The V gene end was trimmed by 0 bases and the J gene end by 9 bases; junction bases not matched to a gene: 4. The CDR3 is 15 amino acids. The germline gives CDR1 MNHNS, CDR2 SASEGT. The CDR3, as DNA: TGTGCCAGCAGTGAAGCTCAACTAGCGGGGGTTGAGCAGTTCTTC. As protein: CASSEAQLAGVEQFF.

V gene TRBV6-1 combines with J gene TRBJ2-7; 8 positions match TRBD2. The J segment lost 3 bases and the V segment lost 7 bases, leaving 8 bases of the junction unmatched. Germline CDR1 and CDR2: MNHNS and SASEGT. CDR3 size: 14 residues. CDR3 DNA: TGTGCCAGCATGGTAGGGGCGGGGGGCTACGAGCAGTACTTC. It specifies CASMVGAGGYEQYF.

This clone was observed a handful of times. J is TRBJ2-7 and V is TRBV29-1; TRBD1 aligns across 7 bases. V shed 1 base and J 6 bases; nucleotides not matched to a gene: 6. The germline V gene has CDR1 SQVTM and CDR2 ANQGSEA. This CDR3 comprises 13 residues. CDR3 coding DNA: TGCAGCGTTGAAGGCCAGGGGGACCGCGAGCAGTACTTC. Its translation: CSVEGQGDREQYF.

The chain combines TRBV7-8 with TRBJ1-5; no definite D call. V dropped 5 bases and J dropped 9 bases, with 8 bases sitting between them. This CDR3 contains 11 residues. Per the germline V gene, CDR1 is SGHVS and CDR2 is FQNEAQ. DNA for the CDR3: TGTGCCAGCAGCATTTACGGGCCCCAGCATTTT. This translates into CASSIYGPQHF.

The CDR3 DNA is TGCGCCAGCAGCCAAGGCGGAGGGGAGGCTGGAAACACCATATATTTT. Translating gives CASSQGGGEAGNTIYF. This chain joins TRBV4-3 and TRBJ1-3; possible D gene TRBD1, 5 bases. The V end lost 1 base, the J end lost 2 bases, and 12 bases lay between the germline ends. Germline V gene sequence: CDR1 LGHNA, CDR2 YSLEER. This CDR3 has 16 amino acids.

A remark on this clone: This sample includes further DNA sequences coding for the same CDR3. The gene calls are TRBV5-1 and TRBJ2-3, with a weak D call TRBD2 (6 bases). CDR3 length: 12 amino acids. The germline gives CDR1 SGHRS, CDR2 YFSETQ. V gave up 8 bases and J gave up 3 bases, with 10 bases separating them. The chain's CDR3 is CASSRGTDTQYF. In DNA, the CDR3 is TGCGCCAGTTCCCGGGGGACAGATACGCAGTATTTT.

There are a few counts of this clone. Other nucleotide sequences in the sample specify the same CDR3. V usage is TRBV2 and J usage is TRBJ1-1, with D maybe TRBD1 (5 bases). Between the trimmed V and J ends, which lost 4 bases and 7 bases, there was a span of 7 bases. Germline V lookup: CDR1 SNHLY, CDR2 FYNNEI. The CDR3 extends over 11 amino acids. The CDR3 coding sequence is TGTGCCAGCAGTGGACAGATTGAAGCTTTCTTT. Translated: CASSGQIEAFF.

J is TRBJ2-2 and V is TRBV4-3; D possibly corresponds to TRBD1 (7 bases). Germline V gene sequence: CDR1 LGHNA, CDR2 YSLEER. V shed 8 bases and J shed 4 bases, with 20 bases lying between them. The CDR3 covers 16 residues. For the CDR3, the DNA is TGCGCCAGCGGGGGGAGAGACAGGGAGGCCACCGGGGAGCTGTTTTTT. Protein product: CASGGRDREATGELFF.

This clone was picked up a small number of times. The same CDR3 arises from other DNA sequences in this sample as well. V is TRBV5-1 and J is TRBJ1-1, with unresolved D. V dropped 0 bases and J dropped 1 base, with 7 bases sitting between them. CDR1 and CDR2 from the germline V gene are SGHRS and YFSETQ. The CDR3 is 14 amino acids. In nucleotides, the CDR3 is TGCGCCAGCAGCTTGGACCCGGGGAACACTGAAGCTTTCTTT. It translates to CASSLDPGNTEAFF. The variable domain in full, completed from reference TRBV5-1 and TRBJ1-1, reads KAGVTQTPRYLIKTRGQQVTLSCSPISGHRSVSWYQQTPGQGLQFLFEYFSETQRNKGNFPGRFSGRQFSNSRSEMNVSTLELGDSALYLCASSLDPGNTEAFFGQGTRLTVV.

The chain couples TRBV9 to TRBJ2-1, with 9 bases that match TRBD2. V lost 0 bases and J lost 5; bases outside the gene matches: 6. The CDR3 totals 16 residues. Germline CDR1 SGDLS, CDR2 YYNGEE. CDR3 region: CASSVGLAGVNNEQFF. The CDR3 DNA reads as TGTGCCAGCAGCGTAGGCTTAGCGGGGGTGAACAATGAGCAGTTCTTC.

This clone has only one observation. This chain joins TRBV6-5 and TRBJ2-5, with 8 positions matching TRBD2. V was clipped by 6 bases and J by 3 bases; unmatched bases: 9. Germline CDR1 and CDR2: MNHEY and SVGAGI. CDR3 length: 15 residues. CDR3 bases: TGTGCCAGCAGCCACCCGGCGGGGGGCGAAGAGACCCAGTACTTC. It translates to CASSHPAGGEETQYF.

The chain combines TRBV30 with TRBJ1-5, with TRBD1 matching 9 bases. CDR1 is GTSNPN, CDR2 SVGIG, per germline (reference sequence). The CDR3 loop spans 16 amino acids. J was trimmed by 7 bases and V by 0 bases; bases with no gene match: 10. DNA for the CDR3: TGTGCCTGGAGTGTAATTGGAACAGGGGGCTGGCAGCCCCAGCATTTT. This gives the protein CAWSVIGTGGWQPQHF.

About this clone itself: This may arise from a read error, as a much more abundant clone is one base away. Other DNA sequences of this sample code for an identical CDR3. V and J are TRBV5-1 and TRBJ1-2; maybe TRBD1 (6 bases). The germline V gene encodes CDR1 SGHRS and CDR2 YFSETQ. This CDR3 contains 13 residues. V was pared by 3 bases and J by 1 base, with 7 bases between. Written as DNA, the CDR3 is TGCGCCAGCAGCTCGGACAGTAACTATGGCTACACCTTC. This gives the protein CASSSDSNYGYTF.

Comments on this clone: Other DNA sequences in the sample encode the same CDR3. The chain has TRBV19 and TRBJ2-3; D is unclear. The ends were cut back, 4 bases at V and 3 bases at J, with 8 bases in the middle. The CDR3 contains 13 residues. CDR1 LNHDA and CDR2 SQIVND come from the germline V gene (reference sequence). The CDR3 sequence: CASSTTSTDTQYF. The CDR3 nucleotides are TGTGCCAGTAGTACAACAAGTACAGATACGCAGTATTTT.

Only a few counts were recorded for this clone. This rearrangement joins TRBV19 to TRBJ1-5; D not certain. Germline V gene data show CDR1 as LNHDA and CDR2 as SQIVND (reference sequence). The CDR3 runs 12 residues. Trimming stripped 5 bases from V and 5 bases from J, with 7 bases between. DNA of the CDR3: TGTGCCAGTAGTCGGCAGGATCAGCCCCAGCATTTT. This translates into CASSRQDQPQHF.